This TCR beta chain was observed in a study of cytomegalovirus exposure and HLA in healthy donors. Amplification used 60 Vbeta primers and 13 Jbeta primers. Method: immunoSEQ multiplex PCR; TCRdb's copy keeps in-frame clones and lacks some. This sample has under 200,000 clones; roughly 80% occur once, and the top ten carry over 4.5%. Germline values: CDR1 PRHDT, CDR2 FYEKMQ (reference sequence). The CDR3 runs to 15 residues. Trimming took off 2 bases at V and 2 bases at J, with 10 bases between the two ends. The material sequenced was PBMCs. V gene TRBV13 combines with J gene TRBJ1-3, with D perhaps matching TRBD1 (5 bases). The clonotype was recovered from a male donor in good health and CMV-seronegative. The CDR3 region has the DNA TGTGCCAGCAGCTTACAGGGCTTAACTGGAAACACCATATATTTT. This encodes CASSLQGLTGNTIYF.